This is a list of T cell receptor beta chains from one sample in a study of T cell therapy after organ transplantation. Assay used: immunoSEQ multiplex PCR; TCRdb lists only in-frame clones, some missing. The sample has thousands of clones; roughly two thirds are singletons. These receptors are not linked to any known antigen. Source: CD8+ T cells from blood, taken after autologous CMV-specific T cell therapy. Every receptor here comes from a human patient who had received a solid organ transplant and had CMV disease. Some T cells may be graft donor cells. Both conserved end residues are part of each CDR3. The D gene is left open where the match is weak. Rows may omit the clone size; those that give it use once, few, many or a size class.

>once|TRBJ1-2|TRBV5-6|TRBD1
TGTGCCAGCAGTTCCGGACAGGGGGACGGCTACACCTTC
CASSSGQGDGYTF
>NA|TRBJ1-2|TRBV6-6|TRBD1
TGTGCCAGCAGAGCATCCTCGACAGGGCTTGAAGGCTACACCTTC
CASRASSTGLEGYTF
>NA|TRBJ2-2|TRBV13|NA
TGTGCCAGCAGCTTAAGCGGCTCGAACACCGGGGAGCTGTTTTTT
CASSLSGSNTGELFF
>NA|TRBJ2-7|TRBV9|NA
TGTGCCAGCAGCGGGGGGCACTCCTACGAGCAGTACTTC
CASSGGHSYEQYF
>NA|TRBJ2-1|TRBV5-6|NA
TGTGCCAGCAGCCTGACCCCACTAGCTGCCTACAATGAGCAGTTCTTC
CASSLTPLAAYNEQFF
>NA|TRBJ1-5|TRBV6-5|TRBD1
TGTGCCAGCAGTGACGGGACAGTTAATCAGCCCCAGCATTTT
CASSDGTVNQPQHF
>NA|TRBJ2-1|TRBV7-9|TRBD2
TGTGCCAGCAGCTCGCCCTGGGGGGGGGTTGAGCAGTTCTTC
CASSSPWGGVEQFF
>NA|TRBJ2-1|TRBV11-2|NA
TGTGCCAGCAGCCCTACTGGGACTCCCCCTGTTGAGCAGTTCTTC
CASSPTGTPPVEQFF
>NA|TRBJ2-7|TRBV27|NA
TGTGCCAGCAGTTTAGGGGGAGAGCAGTACTTC
CASSLGGEQYF
>few|TRBJ2-7|TRBV5-6|NA
TGTGCCAGCAGCTTGGCCGGGGACTCCTACGAGCAGTACTTC
CASSLAGDSYEQYF
>NA|TRBJ2-7|TRBV19|NA
TGTGCCAGTAGCCCGGACATAGTCCACGAGCAGTACTTC
CASSPDIVHEQYF
>NA|TRBJ1-2|TRBV5-2|NA
TGCGCCAGCAGGCCGGATCAGACAGGGTCAAACTATGGCTACACCTTC
CASRPDQTGSNYGYTF
>NA|TRBJ2-1|TRBV19|TRBD2
TGTGCCAGTAGTATAGTCCTAGCGGAGTACAATGAGCAGTTCTTC
CASSIVLAEYNEQFF
>NA|TRBJ2-2|TRBV5-6|NA
TGTGCCAGCAGCTTTGGACAGATGAATCTGTTTTTT
CASSFGQMNLFF
>NA|TRBJ2-5|TRBV28|TRBD2
TGTGCCAGCAGTTTCTTAGCGGGAGACCAAGAGACCCAGTACTTC
CASSFLAGDQETQYF
>NA|TRBJ2-1|TRBV2|NA
TGTGCCAGCCCGGGGGGCGTCAATGAGCAGTTCTTC
CASPGGVNEQFF
>NA|TRBJ1-1|TRBV4-1|TRBD1
TGCGCCAGCAGCCCCGGAGGGGGCTTTGTAGTCACTGAAGCTTTCTTT
CASSPGGGFVVTEAFF
>NA|TRBJ1-3|TRBV6-6|NA
TGTGCCAGCAGTTACTCACGACCCGGCTCTGGAAACACCATATATTTT
CASSYSRPGSGNTIYF
>NA|TRBJ2-3|TRBV9|NA
TGTGCCAGCAGTGCCGGACGGACGGAAGATACGCAGTATTTT
CASSAGRTEDTQYF
>NA|TRBJ2-7|TRBV6-8|NA
TGTGCCAGCAGTGAACCGGCAGCCTACGAGCAGTACTTC
CASSEPAAYEQYF
>few|TRBJ1-3|TRBV29-1|NA
TGCAGCGTCGGGGGGGGAGAAGGAAACACCATATATTTT
CSVGGGEGNTIYF
>NA|TRBJ2-7|TRBV27|NA
TGTGCCAGCAGTTTAGGTACAGAGCAGTACTTC
CASSLGTEQYF
>NA|TRBJ2-3|TRBV6-6|NA
TGTGCCAGCAGCCCCGACTTGGATACGCAGTATTTT
CASSPDLDTQYF
>medium-sized|TRBJ2-3|TRBV9|TRBD1
TGTGCCAGCAGCGTACAGTGGACAGGGGGCATGGATACGCAGTATTTT
CASSVQWTGGMDTQYF
>NA|TRBJ2-5|TRBV30|NA
TGTGCCTGGACTGCACGAGGGGCGGGGGAGACCCAGTACTTC
CAWTARGAGETQYF
>NA|TRBJ1-5|TRBV4-1|NA
TGCGCCAGCAGCCAAGACGGGCTAGATCTGCTCAATCAGCCCCAGCATTTT
CASSQDGLDLLNQPQHF
>NA|TRBJ2-7|TRBV2|TRBD1
TGTGCCAGCGGGACAGGGGACTCCTACGAGCAGTACTTC
CASGTGDSYEQYF
>NA|TRBJ2-3|TRBV7-2|TRBD1
TGTGCCAGCAGCATCCGGGACAGGGACACAGATACGCAGTATTTT
CASSIRDRDTDTQYF
>NA|TRBJ1-1|TRBV27|NA
TGTGCCAGCAGTTTCGGGGGCGAAGCTTTCTTT
CASSFGGEAFF
>NA|TRBJ2-5|TRBV28|NA
TGTGCCAGCAGTTTGGTTTATTGGGAGACCCAGTACTTC
CASSLVYWETQYF
>NA|TRBJ1-4|TRBV2|NA
TGTGCCAGCAGTGACTTTCCCGGGAATCCAACTAATGAAAAACTGTTTTTT
CASSDFPGNPTNEKLFF
>NA|TRBJ2-7|TRBV6-5|NA
TGTGCCAGCAGTTACTGGGGAATCGGCTGTAACGAGCAGTACTTC
CASSYWGIGCNEQYF
>NA|TRBJ2-7|TRBV19|NA
TGTGCCAGTAGTGGGTGGCAGAGCTCCTACGAGCAGTACTTC
CASSGWQSSYEQYF
>once|TRBJ2-1|TRBV7-9|TRBD1
TGTGCCAGCGGACAGGGAAGGGACAATGAGCAGTTCTTC
CASGQGRDNEQFF
>NA|TRBJ2-5|TRBV7-9|NA
TGTGCCAGCAGCTTCCCGCTGGAGACCCAGTACTTC
CASSFPLETQYF
>NA|TRBJ2-1|TRBV7-8|TRBD2
TGTGCCAGCAGCTTAGAAGGACTAGCGGGATACAATGAGCAGTTCTTC
CASSLEGLAGYNEQFF
>few|TRBJ2-1|TRBV11-2|TRBD1
TGTGCCAGCAGCCTACGGACAGGGGAGCAGTTCTTC
CASSLRTGEQFF
>NA|TRBJ1-4|TRBV4-1|TRBD1
TGCGCCAGCAGCCCCCCGGGGGGGACAGTGAATGAAAAACTGTTTTTT
CASSPPGGTVNEKLFF
>medium-sized|TRBJ2-7|TRBV6-5|NA
TGTGCCAGCAGTGAACCGGCAGCCTACGAGCAGTACTTC
CASSEPAAYEQYF
>NA|TRBJ2-2|TRBV19|NA
TGTGCCAGTAGCCGACTAGAGAACACCGGGGAGCTGTTTTTT
CASSRLENTGELFF
>NA|TRBJ1-1|TRBV29-1|NA
TGCAGCGTTGAGGACAGTCTTAGCACTGAAGCTTTCTTT
CSVEDSLSTEAFF
>medium-sized|TRBJ2-7|TRBV6-5|TRBD2
TGTGCCAGCAGCTTACTAGCGGGAGTCGATGAGCAGTACTTC
CASSLLAGVDEQYF
>NA|TRBJ2-4|TRBV11-3|NA
TGTGCCAGCAGCCCCGGAGGAGACATTCAGTACTTC
CASSPGGDIQYF
>NA|TRBJ1-1|TRBV19|TRBD1
TGTGCCAGTAGCGGGCAGGGACAGTTTCTTCCGAACACTGAAGCTTTCTTT
CASSGQGQFLPNTEAFF
>NA|TRBJ2-3|TRBV7-3|TRBD2
TGTGCCAGCAGCTTAACGGCTAGCGGTTACACAGATACGCAGTATTTT
CASSLTASGYTDTQYF
>NA|TRBJ2-7|TRBV6-4|TRBD1
TGTGCCAGCACCACGGGGACAGGGGGATACGAGCAGTACTTC
CASTTGTGGYEQYF
>once|TRBJ2-7|TRBV5-6|NA
TGTGCCAGCAGGGGGGACGGACCCTACGAGCAGTACTTC
CASRGDGPYEQYF
>NA|TRBJ2-7|TRBV6-6|NA
TGTGCCAGCAGTTACGAAACCTACGAGCAGTACTTC
CASSYETYEQYF
>medium-sized|TRBJ2-1|TRBV6-4|NA
TGTGCCAGCAGTGACGGAGAGAAAAATGAGCAGTTCTTC
CASSDGEKNEQFF